This T cell receptor beta chain is drawn from a study of OX40 agonist ivuxolimab in advanced cancers. The wider study: Therapy given before enrollment (anti-PD-1, anti-PD-L1 or anti-CTLA-4) was allowed, and under 45% had some. Partial responses occurred in Three dose-escalation patients, one with hepatocellular carcinoma and two with cutaneous melanoma.

Libraries were prepared by immunoSEQ multiplex PCR; TCRdb keeps only in-frame clonotypes and omits some of them. The table lists under 85,000 clones, approximately 83% of them singletons. Study-wide points: Antigens targeted by the expanded peripheral T cells were not determined.

With respect to this clone: Its antigen is still unknown.

The CDR3 runs 15 residues. Germline V lookup: CDR1 SGHTA, CDR2 FQGTGA. V lost 5 bases, J lost 0 bases, and 12 bases lay in between. The receptor's source is an adult with an advanced solid tumor such as melanoma, head and neck, liver or kidney cancer. The sequences come from CD4+ or CD8+ T cells sorted from blood, collected in a trial of the OX40 agonist ivuxolimab. The rearrangement links TRBV7-3 to TRBJ2-3; no firm D call. Here the CDR3 reads CASSITGRSTDTQYF. In nucleotides, the CDR3 is TGTGCCAGCAGCATTACCGGACGGAGCACAGATACGCAGTATTTT.